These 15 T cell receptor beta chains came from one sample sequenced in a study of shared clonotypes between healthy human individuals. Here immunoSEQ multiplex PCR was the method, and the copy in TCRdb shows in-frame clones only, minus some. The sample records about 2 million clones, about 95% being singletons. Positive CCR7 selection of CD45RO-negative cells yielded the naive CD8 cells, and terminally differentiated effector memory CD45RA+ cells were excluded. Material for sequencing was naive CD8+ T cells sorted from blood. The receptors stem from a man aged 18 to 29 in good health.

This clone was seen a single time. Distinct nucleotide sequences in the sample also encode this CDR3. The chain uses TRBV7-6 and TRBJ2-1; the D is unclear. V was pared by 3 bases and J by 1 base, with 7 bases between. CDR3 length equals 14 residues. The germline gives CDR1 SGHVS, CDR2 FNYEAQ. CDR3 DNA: TGTGCCAGCAGCTTCCTGGGATCCTACAATGAGCAGTTCTTC. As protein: CASSFLGSYNEQFF.

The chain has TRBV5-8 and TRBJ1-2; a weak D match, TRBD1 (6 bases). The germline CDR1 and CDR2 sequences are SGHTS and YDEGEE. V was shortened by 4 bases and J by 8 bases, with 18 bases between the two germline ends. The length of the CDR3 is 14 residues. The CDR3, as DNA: TGTGCCAGCAGCCCCCCGGGGGCTAGGAACGGCTACACCTTC. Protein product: CASSPPGARNGYTF.

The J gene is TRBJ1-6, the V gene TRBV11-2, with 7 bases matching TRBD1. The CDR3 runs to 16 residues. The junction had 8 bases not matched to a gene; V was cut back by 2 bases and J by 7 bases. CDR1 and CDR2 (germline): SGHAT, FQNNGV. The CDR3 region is CASSLTPGQPNSPLHF. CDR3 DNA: TGTGCCAGCAGCTTAACTCCGGGACAGCCAAATTCACCCCTCCACTTT.

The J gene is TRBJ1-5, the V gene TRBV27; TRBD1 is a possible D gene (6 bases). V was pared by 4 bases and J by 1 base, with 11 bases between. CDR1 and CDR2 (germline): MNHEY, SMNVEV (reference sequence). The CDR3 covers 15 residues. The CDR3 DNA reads TGTGCCAGCAGTTCCAAAGGACAGAGCAATCAGCCCCAGCATTTT. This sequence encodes CASSSKGQSNQPQHF.

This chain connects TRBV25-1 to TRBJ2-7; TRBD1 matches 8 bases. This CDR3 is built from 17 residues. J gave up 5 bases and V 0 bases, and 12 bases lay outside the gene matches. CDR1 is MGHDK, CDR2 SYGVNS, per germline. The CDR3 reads CASSEYLGQGIVNEQYF. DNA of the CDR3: TGTGCCAGCAGTGAATATTTAGGACAGGGTATTGTCAACGAGCAGTACTTC.

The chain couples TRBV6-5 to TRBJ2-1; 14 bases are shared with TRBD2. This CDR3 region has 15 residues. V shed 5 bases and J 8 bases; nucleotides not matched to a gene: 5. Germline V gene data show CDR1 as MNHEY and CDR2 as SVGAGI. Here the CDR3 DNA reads TGTGCCAGCAGTGGGGGACTAGCGGGAGCGTATGAGCAGTTCTTC. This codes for CASSGGLAGAYEQFF.

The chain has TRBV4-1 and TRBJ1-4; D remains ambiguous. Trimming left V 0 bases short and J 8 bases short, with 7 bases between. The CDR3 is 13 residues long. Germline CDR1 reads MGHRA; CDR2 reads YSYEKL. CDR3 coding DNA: TGCGCCAGCAGCCAAGATGAGGAGGAAAAACTGTTTTTT. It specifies CASSQDEEEKLFF.

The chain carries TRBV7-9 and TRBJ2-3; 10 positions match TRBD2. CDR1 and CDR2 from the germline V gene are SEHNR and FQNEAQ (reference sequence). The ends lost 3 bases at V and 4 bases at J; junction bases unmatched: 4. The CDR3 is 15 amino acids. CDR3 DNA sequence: TGTGCCAGCAGCTTTGTAGCGGGAGGCCCAGATACGCAGTATTTT. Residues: CASSFVAGGPDTQYF.

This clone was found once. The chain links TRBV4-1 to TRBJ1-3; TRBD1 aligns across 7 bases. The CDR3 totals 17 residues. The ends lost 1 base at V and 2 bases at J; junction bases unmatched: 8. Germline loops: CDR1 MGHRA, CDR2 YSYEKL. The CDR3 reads CASSQATDREAGNTIYF. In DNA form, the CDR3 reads TGCGCCAGCAGCCAAGCTACCGACAGGGAAGCTGGAAACACCATATATTTT.

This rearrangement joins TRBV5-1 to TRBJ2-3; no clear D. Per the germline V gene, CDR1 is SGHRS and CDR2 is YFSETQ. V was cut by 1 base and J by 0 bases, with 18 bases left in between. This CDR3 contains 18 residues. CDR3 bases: TGCGCCAGCAGCTTGCGGAGTTCGGTAACCCCTAGCACAGATACGCAGTATTTT. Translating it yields CASSLRSSVTPSTDTQYF.

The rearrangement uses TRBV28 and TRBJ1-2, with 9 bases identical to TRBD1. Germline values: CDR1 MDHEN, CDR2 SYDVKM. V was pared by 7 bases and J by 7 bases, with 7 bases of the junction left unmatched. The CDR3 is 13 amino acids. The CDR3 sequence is CASNLQGASGYTF. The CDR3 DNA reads TGTGCCAGCAATCTACAGGGGGCAAGTGGCTACACCTTC.

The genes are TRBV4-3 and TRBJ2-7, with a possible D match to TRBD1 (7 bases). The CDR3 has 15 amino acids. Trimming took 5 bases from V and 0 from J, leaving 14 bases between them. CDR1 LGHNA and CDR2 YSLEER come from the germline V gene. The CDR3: CASSAGQTPSYEQYF. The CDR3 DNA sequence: TGCGCCAGCAGCGCGGGACAGACTCCCTCCTACGAGCAGTACTTC.

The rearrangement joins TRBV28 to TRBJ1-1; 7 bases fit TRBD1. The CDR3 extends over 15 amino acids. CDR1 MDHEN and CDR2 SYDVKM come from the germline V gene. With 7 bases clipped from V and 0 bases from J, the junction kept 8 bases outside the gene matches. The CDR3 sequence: CASIGDRSLNTEAFF. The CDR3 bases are TGTGCCAGCATTGGGGACAGATCGTTGAACACTGAAGCTTTCTTT.

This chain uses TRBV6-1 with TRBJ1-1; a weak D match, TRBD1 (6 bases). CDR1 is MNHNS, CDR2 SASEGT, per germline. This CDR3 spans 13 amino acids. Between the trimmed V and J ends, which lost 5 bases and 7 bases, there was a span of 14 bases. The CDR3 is CASSRTAVHEAFF. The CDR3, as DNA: TGTGCCAGCAGTCGGACAGCCGTCCATGAAGCTTTCTTT.

The CDR3: CASSVGTSGNYEQYF. The CDR3 nucleotides read TGTGCCAGCAGCGTCGGGACTAGCGGGAACTACGAGCAGTACTTC. The chain links TRBV9 to TRBJ2-7; 13 nucleotides agree with TRBD2. The CDR3 sequence is 15 residues long. The trim removed 2 bases at V and 3 bases at J, leaving 2 bases unmatched. Germline CDR1 is SGDLS and CDR2 is YYNGEE.